This T cell receptor beta chain was sequenced in a study of blood T cells in healthy people across ages (dated by TCRdb to the mid-2010s). As for the study more broadly: In model experiments, roughly one uniquely barcoded TCR beta cDNA molecule per two T cells was captured by template switching. To track age-related changes in TCR beta repertoire diversity, the study relied on deep sequencing normalized with unique cDNA molecular identifiers. The donors were split into four age groups: young (average 16 years), middle-aged (roughly 42), aged (more than 60) and long-lived (roughly 80). Two additional independent replicas of 1 million unique cDNA reads from the same blood draw were analyzed for two donors (one aged 18 to 29 and one aged 80 or older). The paper's findings and limits, for the study overall: Because donor CMV infection status was unknown, age-related changes in expanded clonotypes were potentially confounded. Compared with the aged group, the long-lived group had more naive CD4+ T cells, fewer expanded clones and increased TCR diversity, a pattern suggesting age selection. Conclusive comparison of naive and antigen-experienced compartments was prevented by the profiling of bulk unsorted PBMCs. As age increased, observed TCR beta diversity per million T cells dropped in a roughly linear way, and a significant reduction was already evident by age 40. Estimates of total diversity based on one million sequenced T cells were considered lower bounds and underestimates. Observed TCR beta diversity correlated strongly with the percentage of naive T cells measured by flow cytometry.

Systemically healthy Caucasian individuals from Russia, 35 to 50 in total and aged roughly 6 to 100 years, were included as donors. About 9.8 milliliters of peripheral blood were drawn from each donor into EDTA-treated Vacutainer tubes. Ficoll-Paque density-gradient centrifugation was used to isolate PBMCs, with at least 6.5 million per sample. Trizol reagent was used to extract total RNA from PBMCs, with at least 5 micrograms per sample. Naive CD45RAhigh/CD27high T cell percentages were measured by flow cytometry on a PBMC aliquot from every donor. Receptors were amplified or captured by 5' RACE. This sample was sequenced with an Illumina HiSeq 2500. A second 7 to 11 cycle PCR used a sample-barcoded 5' primer and a J-beta primer mix. Each TCR beta cDNA molecule received a unique molecular identifier from a template-switch 5' adaptor carrying 12 random nucleotides. Each sample yielded at least 2.5 million CDR3-containing paired-end reads. The Mint cDNA synthesis kit, primed by a TRBC-specific oligonucleotide, was used to synthesize first-strand cDNA from all RNA. After uracil-DNA glycosylase treatment, a first 18-cycle PCR used universal primers M1SS and BC2_uni_R on all cDNA. As for the original processing: Normalization of each sample was performed by random selection of 1 million high-quality reads, each carrying a distinct molecular identifier. Reads sharing molecular identifiers were discarded rather than binned into consensus sequences. MiTCR, with a Q25 quality threshold and the strictest error-elimination algorithm, was used for CDR3 identification, clonotype clustering and error correction. A nonparametric unseen species model with Euler transformation was used to estimate lower-bound total TCR beta diversity. In-frame beta chains were kept once TCRdb had trimmed the public reads at Q25 with fastp and called clones with MiXCR. All rows with the same CDR3 protein become a single entry with the most common DNA and genes. The V and J calls here are based on TCRdb, not the publication. Here the sample has almost 550,000 distinct CDR3 sequences; approximately 25% occur a single time. The biggest ten clones account for 7.5% to 9% of the sample.

This clonotype was counted between two and nine times. Its antigen is currently not known. Germline is not matched at one junction end, which may reflect a read error. From its cysteine to its phenylalanine, the CDR3 spans 13 amino acids. Here the CDR3 DNA is all that survives: 39 bases in frame from base 1. Reading the germline V gene gives CDR1 SGHTA and CDR2 FQGNSA. These same data were also listed under a study on T cells of mothers and their children. Taken from the second paper: The donors were nine systemically healthy Caucasian individuals, made up of three mothers and their six children. cDNA synthesis consumed the entire amount of extracted RNA, loaded at 1.5 ug RNA in each 15 ul reaction. Sample barcodes and 2-4 random nucleotides were added via the M1S primer in the second PCR. Over 8.5 million TCR beta CDR3 reads came from each mother, compared with a few million reads from each child. Thymic selection shapes the output of TCR recombination in a similar way in related and unrelated pairs, and inherited differences have a minor effect. Related mother-child pairs always showed normalized repertoire overlap that was slightly higher than in unrelated mother-child pairs, though the difference was never significant. Persistent microchimeric T cell clones were not detected, at a sensitivity of about 99 clones per million clonotypes. Deep NGS was used in the study to compare the TCR beta repertoires of mothers and children and to look for features that separate related mother-child pairs from unrelated individuals. Mothers averaged roughly 40 +/- 4 years of age and children averaged roughly 10 +/- 4 years. After adapters were ligated using NEBNext reagents, the libraries underwent 100+100 nt paired-end sequencing on an Illumina HiSeq 2000. To avoid cross-contamination, the mother libraries and the child libraries were prepared a month apart and sequenced in separate runs. For each donor, somewhere between about 500,000 and 2,300,000 distinct TCR beta clonotypes were identified. Naive TCR beta clonotypes were estimated from low-frequency clonotypes matched to each donor's FACS-determined naive share, without sorting.

The source is a boy younger than 18 in good health. The V gene is TRBV7-2 and the J gene is TRBJ1-5; the D segment could be TRBD1, given 5 matching bases. Sequenced sample: blood. The encoded CDR3 is CVSSLGVNRPQHF. The nucleotide sequence reads TGTGTCAGCAGCTTAGGGGTTAATCGGCCCCAGCATTTT.